The entry below gives a single T cell receptor beta chain sequence along with its context. Its antigen remains unidentified. V shed 3 bases and J shed 4 bases, with 17 bases lying between them. Germline V lookup: CDR1 SEHNR, CDR2 FQNEAQ (reference sequence). This CDR3 has 16 residues. This record comes from a study of Ad26.COV2.S vaccination and SARS-CoV-2 variants. Looking at the study overall: Donor was one of the participants in the Ad26.COV2.S arm of the COV1001 trial. In the study, Ad26.COV2.S was injected intramuscularly once, or twice 56 days apart. General study findings and limits: The study found higher spike-specific TCR breadth in vaccine than placebo recipients.

This sample's treatment: 15 to 20 received Ad26.COV2.S at low or high dose, single or two shots; 5 received placebo; per-sample allocation not given. On day 63 after the first injection, vaccine and placebo recipients gave samples. Sequencing was performed with immunoSEQ multiplex PCR; in TCRdb, only in-frame clones are kept and a portion is missing. The sample shows some 420,000 clones, roughly 90% of them seen only once. Sequencing was performed on peripheral blood, taken in a trial of Ad26.COV2.S vaccine versus placebo. This sequence was found in a person between 18 and 59 years old who received the Ad26.COV2.S COVID-19 vaccine or a placebo. The V call is TRBV7-9, the J call TRBJ2-3; possible D gene TRBD1, 6 bases. The CDR3 loop is CASSFPDRNFADTQYF. DNA of the CDR3: TGTGCCAGCAGCTTCCCCGACAGGAATTTCGCAGATACGCAGTATTTT.